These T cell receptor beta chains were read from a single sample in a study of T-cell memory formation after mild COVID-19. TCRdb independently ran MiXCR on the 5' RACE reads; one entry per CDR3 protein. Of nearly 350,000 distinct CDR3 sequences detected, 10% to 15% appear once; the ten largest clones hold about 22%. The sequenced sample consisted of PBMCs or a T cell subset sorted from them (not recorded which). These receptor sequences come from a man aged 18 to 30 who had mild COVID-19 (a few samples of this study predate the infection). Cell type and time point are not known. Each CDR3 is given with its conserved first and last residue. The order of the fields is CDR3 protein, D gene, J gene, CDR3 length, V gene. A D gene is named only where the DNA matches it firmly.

CDR3: CASSFKGGAHNEQFF
D: NA
J: TRBJ2-1
length: 15
V: TRBV7-2

CDR3: CASSSTGQGYQETQYF
D: TRBD1
J: TRBJ2-5
length: 16
V: TRBV5-6

CDR3: CASSQNSEGSSGEETQYF
D: TRBD2
J: TRBJ2-5
length: 18
V: TRBV23-1

CDR3: CASTPGYLDIQYF
D: NA
J: TRBJ2-4
length: 13
V: TRBV28

CDR3: CASSQGHGLAAAEQFF
D: TRBD2
J: TRBJ2-1
length: 16
V: TRBV4-1

CDR3: CASSEAPKNIQYF
D: NA
J: TRBJ2-4
length: 13
V: TRBV12-3/TRBV12-4

CDR3: CATSRDQNSKRDEGYTF
D: NA
J: TRBJ1-2
length: 17
V: TRBV15

CDR3: CSARTGGDNEQFF
D: TRBD2
J: TRBJ2-1
length: 13
V: TRBV20-1

CDR3: CSAGLAGGRDTQYF
D: TRBD2
J: TRBJ2-3
length: 14
V: TRBV20-1

CDR3: CSAVTSGGVNEQFF
D: TRBD2
J: TRBJ2-1
length: 14
V: TRBV20-1

CDR3: CASSLAALNTEAFF
D: NA
J: TRBJ1-1
length: 14
V: TRBV5-5

CDR3: CASSLEGVGNQPQHF
D: NA
J: TRBJ1-5
length: 15
V: TRBV5-1

CDR3: CASSEYRQLNNEQFF
D: NA
J: TRBJ2-1
length: 15
V: TRBV2

CDR3: CASSLTGGQETQYF
D: TRBD2
J: TRBJ2-5
length: 14
V: TRBV12-3/TRBV12-4

CDR3: CASSSAGGGASTDTQYF
D: TRBD2
J: TRBJ2-3
length: 17
V: TRBV5-1

CDR3: CASSPGGTGANVLTF
D: NA
J: TRBJ2-6
length: 15
V: TRBV6-5

CDR3: CASSPPGTSGGNEQFF
D: TRBD2
J: TRBJ2-1
length: 16
V: TRBV18

CDR3: CSARDLGSYNEQFF
D: NA
J: TRBJ2-1
length: 14
V: TRBV20-1

CDR3: CASSQDRWGDYGYTF
D: NA
J: TRBJ1-2
length: 15
V: TRBV4-3

CDR3: CASSSGGYLRETQYF
D: TRBD2
J: TRBJ2-5
length: 15
V: TRBV6-2/TRBV6-3

CDR3: CASSFWGAQETQYF
D: NA
J: TRBJ2-5
length: 14
V: TRBV12-3/TRBV12-4

CDR3: CASSLDPSYEQYF
D: NA
J: TRBJ2-7
length: 13
V: TRBV11-2

CDR3: CSARSQLAKNIQYF
D: NA
J: TRBJ2-4
length: 14
V: TRBV20-1

CDR3: CSARSPGGRTGELFF
D: TRBD2
J: TRBJ2-2
length: 15
V: TRBV20-1

CDR3: CASSFAGLAGGQDTQYF
D: TRBD2
J: TRBJ2-3
length: 17
V: TRBV5-1

CDR3: CASSATLQGPQHF
D: NA
J: TRBJ1-5
length: 13
V: TRBV6-2/TRBV6-3

CDR3: CASGLHHF
D: NA
J: TRBJ1-1
length: 8
V: TRBV7-9

CDR3: CSARWGNLPQHF
D: NA
J: TRBJ1-5
length: 12
V: TRBV20-1

CDR3: CASSQYPGQGFNYAGELFF
D: TRBD1
J: TRBJ2-2
length: 19
V: TRBV4-3

CDR3: CAWSVGETDTQYF
D: NA
J: TRBJ2-3
length: 13
V: TRBV30

CDR3: CASSEGTVYTEAFF
D: TRBD1
J: TRBJ1-1
length: 14
V: TRBV7-6